The 17 T cell receptor beta chains given below trace back to one sample, sequenced in a study of CD4 T cells in relation to SARS-CoV-2 and coronaviruses. TCRdb keeps only in-frame clones here, not all; method: immunoSEQ multiplex PCR. There are tens of thousands of clones in the sample; roughly 94% occur only once, and approximately 0.4% lies in the top ten. Material: naive CD4+ T cells from PBMCs. Subset indicated: naive CD4+ T cells isolated by negative enrichment. The receptors were gathered from an adult with COVID-19.

This clone has only one observation. V and J are TRBV5-4 and TRBJ2-1; 7 bases line up with TRBD2. Germline V gives CDR1 SGHNT, CDR2 YYREEE (reference sequence). The ends lost 2 bases at V and 0 bases at J; junction bases unmatched: 5. The CDR3 has 16 residues. The DNA for the CDR3 is TGTGCCAGCAGCTTCAAGCGGGATAGCTCCTACAATGAGCAGTTCTTC. As protein: CASSFKRDSSYNEQFF.

This clone has a single count. The gene calls are TRBV28 and TRBJ2-2; D is uncertain. Germline V lookup: CDR1 MDHEN, CDR2 SYDVKM. CDR3 length: 12 amino acids. V lost 7 bases to trimming and J lost 1 base, with 4 bases between them. The CDR3 sequence is CASKVNTGELFF. For the CDR3, the DNA is TGTGCCAGCAAGGTGAACACCGGGGAGCTGTTTTTT. The variable domain in full, with the rest retrieved from reference TRBV28 and TRBJ2-2, is DVKVTQSSRYLVKRTGEKVFLECVQDMDHENMFWYRQDPGLGLRLIYFSYDVKMKEKGDIPEGYSVSREKKERFSLILESASTNQTSMYLCASKVNTGELFFGEGSRLTVL.

V usage is TRBV3-1 (or the pseudogene TRBV3-2) and J usage is TRBJ2-7; D gene uncertain. V was shortened by 1 base and J by 7 bases, with 14 bases between the two germline ends. This CDR3 is 14 amino acids long. The germline CDR1 and CDR2 sequences are LGHDT and YNNKEL (reference sequence). The CDR3 here is CASSQVDGRLEQYF. As DNA, the CDR3 is TGTGCCAGCAGCCAAGTCGATGGGCGGCTGGAGCAGTACTTC.

The V call is TRBV14, the J call TRBJ1-5; weak D call: TRBD1 (5 bases). In germline, CDR1 is SGHDN, CDR2 FVKESK. The V and J ends lost 2 bases and 4 bases respectively, with 9 bases between them. The CDR3 is 14 amino acids. This chain's CDR3 is CASSQSGINQPQHF. Written as DNA, the CDR3 is TGTGCCAGCAGCCAATCAGGGATTAATCAGCCCCAGCATTTT.

The chain links TRBV19 to TRBJ1-5; the D gene is possibly TRBD1 (5 bases). V was shortened by 9 bases and J by 3 bases, with 24 bases between the two germline ends. Looked up from germline, CDR1 is LNHDA and CDR2 is SQIVND (reference sequence). This CDR3 has 17 residues. CDR3 in amino acids: CASSSTDTPTINQPQHF. The CDR3 nucleotides are TGTGCCAGCAGCTCGACGGACACCCCGACCATCAATCAGCCCCAGCATTTT.

The chain employs TRBV18 and TRBJ2-4; TRBD1 is a possible D gene (5 bases). Trimming took 6 bases from V and 6 from J, leaving 12 bases between them. The CDR3 consists of 13 residues. From germline, CDR1 is KGHSH and CDR2 LQKENI. The CDR3 loop is CASSSPTVNIQYF. The DNA for the CDR3 is TGTGCCAGCTCCTCCCCGACAGTAAACATTCAGTACTTC.

The chain links TRBV7-2 to TRBJ2-7; D not certain. The CDR3 consists of 14 residues. From germline, CDR1 is SGHTA and CDR2 FQGNSA. V was trimmed by 3 bases and J by 2 bases, leaving 11 bases between them. DNA of the CDR3: TGTGCCAGCAGCTTGTCCGGACGTACCTACGAGCAGTACTTC. Translation gives CASSLSGRTYEQYF.

This chain joins TRBV6-5 and TRBJ2-7, with 7 bases aligning to TRBD2. J gave up 4 bases and V 6 bases, and 6 bases lay outside the gene matches. The V gene's germline CDR1 is MNHEY and CDR2 SVGAGI. CDR3 size: 13 residues. The CDR3 bases are TGTGCCAGCAGCCGAACTAGCGCGTACGAGCAGTACTTC. Amino acids: CASSRTSAYEQYF.

The chain combines TRBV2 with TRBJ1-1, with a tentative D call TRBD1 (5 bases). The V end was cut by 6 bases, the J end by 4 bases, with 12 bases between. Germline V gene data show CDR1 as SNHLY and CDR2 as FYNNEI. The CDR3 covers 13 residues. This CDR3 is CASSREDGTEAFF. CDR3 nucleotide sequence: TGTGCCAGCAGCAGGGAAGACGGCACTGAAGCTTTCTTT.

The genes are TRBV4-1 and TRBJ1-2; maybe TRBD1 (6 bases). This CDR3 is built from 19 residues. Germline values: CDR1 MGHRA, CDR2 YSYEKL. V gave up 1 base and J gave up 8 bases, with 29 bases separating them. CDR3 nucleotide sequence: TGCGCCAGCAGCCAAGGGCCCTTCCGGAGACAGGCGGATATCAACGGCTACACCTTC. Amino acid sequence: CASSQGPFRRQADINGYTF.

The genes are TRBV28 and TRBJ1-4, with 7 bases fitting TRBD1. CDR3 length: 14 residues. Germline values: CDR1 MDHEN, CDR2 SYDVKM. The V and J ends lost 7 bases and 2 bases, in that order; junction bases with no gene match: 4. The CDR3, as DNA: TGTGCCAGCACAGGGGGTAGGACTAATGAAAAACTGTTTTTT. It translates to CASTGGRTNEKLFF.

Comment on this clone: In the same sample, other DNA sequences code for this CDR3. The rearrangement joins TRBV7-9 to TRBJ2-3; D unclear. There are 11 residues in the CDR3. The germline CDR1 and CDR2 sequences are SEHNR and FQNEAQ (reference sequence). The ends were cut back, 5 bases at V and 2 bases at J, with 2 bases in the middle. The CDR3 DNA follows: TGTGCCAGCAGCCTCACAGATACGCAGTATTTT. It translates to CASSLTDTQYF. Combining the CDR3 with reference TRBV7-9 and TRBJ2-3 gives the whole variable domain DTGVSQNPRHKITKRGQNVTFRCDPISEHNRLYWYRQTLGQGPEFLTYFQNEAQLEKSRLLSDRFSAERPKGSFSTLEIQRTEQGDSAMYLCASSLTDTQYFGPGTRLTVL.

The rearrangement joins TRBV24-1 to TRBJ2-2, with 7 positions matching TRBD2. After removal of 0 bases from V and 1 base from J, the junction contained 4 bases not matched to a gene. This CDR3 is 17 amino acids long. Looked up from germline, CDR1 is KGHDR and CDR2 is SFDVKD. The CDR3 reads CATSDLRSGMNTGELFF. CDR3 in DNA: TGTGCCACCAGTGATTTGAGGAGCGGGATGAACACCGGGGAGCTGTTTTTT.

This sequence joins TRBV6-1 and TRBJ2-3; the match to TRBD2 covers 12 bases. CDR3 length: 15 amino acids. Germline V gives CDR1 MNHNS, CDR2 SASEGT. Trimming removed 2 bases from V and 4 bases from J; junction bases left unmatched: 1. CDR3 coding DNA: TGTGCCAGCAGTGAACTAGCGGGAGGGCCAGATACGCAGTATTTT. It encodes CASSELAGGPDTQYF.

The rearrangement links TRBV5-6 to TRBJ2-5; a weak D match, TRBD1 (7 bases). The germline CDR1 and CDR2 sequences are SGHDT and YYEEEE. V shed 1 base and J shed 5 bases, with 12 bases lying between them. The CDR3 is made up of 14 amino acids. CDR3 residues: CASSLQGGSETQYF. DNA for the CDR3: TGTGCCAGCAGCTTGCAGGGGGGTTCGGAGACCCAGTACTTC. Full variable domain (remainder filled in from reference TRBV5-6 and TRBJ2-5): DAGVTQSPTHLIKTRGQQVTLRCSPKSGHDTVSWYQQALGQGPQFIFQYYEEEERQRGNFPDRFSGHQFPNYSSELNVNALLLGDSALYLCASSLQGGSETQYFGPGTRLLVL.

This chain connects TRBV3-1 (or the pseudogene TRBV3-2) to TRBJ2-1, with a tentative D call TRBD2 (6 bases). Per germline, CDR1 LGHDT and CDR2 YNNKEL (reference sequence). CDR3 length: 14 residues. V was clipped by 4 bases and J by 9 bases, with 16 bases between them. DNA of the CDR3: TGTGCCAGCAGCCCGGACTATTTTAGGGGTGAGCAGTTCTTC. This gives the protein CASSPDYFRGEQFF.

This sequence joins TRBV13 and TRBJ2-3, with TRBD2 identical over 15 bases. The CDR3 covers 20 residues. CDR1 is PRHDT and CDR2 is FYEKMQ in the germline V gene (reference sequence). Germline trimming cut 1 base from V and 0 bases from J; bases unmatched to any gene: 8. This CDR3 is CASSLVGTSGRRASTDTQYF. The CDR3 DNA reads as TGTGCCAGCAGCTTAGTGGGGACTAGCGGGAGGAGGGCTAGCACAGATACGCAGTATTTT.